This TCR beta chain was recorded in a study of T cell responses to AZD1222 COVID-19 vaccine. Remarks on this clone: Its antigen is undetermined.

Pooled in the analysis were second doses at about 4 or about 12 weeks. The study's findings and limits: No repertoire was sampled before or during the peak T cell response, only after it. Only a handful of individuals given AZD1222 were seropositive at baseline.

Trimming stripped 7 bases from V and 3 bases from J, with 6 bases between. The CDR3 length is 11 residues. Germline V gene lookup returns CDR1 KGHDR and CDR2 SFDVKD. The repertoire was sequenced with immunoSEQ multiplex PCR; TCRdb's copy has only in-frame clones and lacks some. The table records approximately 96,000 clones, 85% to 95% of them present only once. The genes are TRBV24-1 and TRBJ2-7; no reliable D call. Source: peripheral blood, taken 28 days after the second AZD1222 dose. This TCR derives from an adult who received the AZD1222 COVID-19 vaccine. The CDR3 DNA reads TGTGCCACCAGAAGGAGCTACGAGCAGTACTTC. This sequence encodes CATRRSYEQYF.